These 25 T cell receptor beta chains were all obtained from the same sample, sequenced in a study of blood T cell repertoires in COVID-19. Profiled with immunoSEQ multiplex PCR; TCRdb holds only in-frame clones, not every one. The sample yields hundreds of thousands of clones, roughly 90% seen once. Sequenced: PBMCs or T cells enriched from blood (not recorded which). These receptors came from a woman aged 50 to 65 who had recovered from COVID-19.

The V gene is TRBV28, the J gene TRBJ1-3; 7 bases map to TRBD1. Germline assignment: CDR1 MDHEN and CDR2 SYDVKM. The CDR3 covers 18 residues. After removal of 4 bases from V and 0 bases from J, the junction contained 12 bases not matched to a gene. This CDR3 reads CASSSPQTGLSSGNTIYF. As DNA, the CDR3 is TGTGCCAGCAGTTCCCCTCAGACAGGGCTGAGCTCTGGAAACACCATATATTTT. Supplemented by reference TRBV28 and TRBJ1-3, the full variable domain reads DVKVTQSSRYLVKRTGEKVFLECVQDMDHENMFWYRQDPGLGLRLIYFSYDVKMKEKGDIPEGYSVSREKKERFSLILESASTNQTSMYLCASSSPQTGLSSGNTIYFGEGSWLTVV.

The CDR3 coding sequence is TGCGCCAGCAGCTTGGAACAGGTTGGCACTGAAGCTTTCTTT. It specifies CASSLEQVGTEAFF. The gene calls are TRBV5-1 and TRBJ1-1; D is perhaps TRBD1 (5 bases). V was clipped by 0 bases and J by 4 bases, with 10 bases between them. Germline-derived CDR1 and CDR2 are SGHRS and YFSETQ. There are 14 residues in the CDR3.

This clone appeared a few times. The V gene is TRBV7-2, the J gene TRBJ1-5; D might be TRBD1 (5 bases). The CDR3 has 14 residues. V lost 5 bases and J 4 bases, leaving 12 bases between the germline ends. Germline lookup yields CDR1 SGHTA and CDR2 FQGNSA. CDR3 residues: CASSTTGGNQPQHF. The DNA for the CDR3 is TGTGCCAGCAGCACTACAGGTGGGAATCAGCCCCAGCATTTT.

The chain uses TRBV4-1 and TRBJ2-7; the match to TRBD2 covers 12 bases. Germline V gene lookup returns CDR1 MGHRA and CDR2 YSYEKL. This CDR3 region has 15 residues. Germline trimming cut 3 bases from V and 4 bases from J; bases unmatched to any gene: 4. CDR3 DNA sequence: TGCGCCAGCAGCCAGGGACTAGCGGGTTCGTACGAGCAGTACTTC. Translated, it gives CASSQGLAGSYEQYF.

The CDR3 coding sequence is TGTGCCTGGACGGTGAAGTCTAATGAAAAACTGTTTTTT. It encodes CAWTVKSNEKLFF. The chain links TRBV30 to TRBJ1-4, with unresolved D. The CDR3 runs 13 residues. Deletions cut 4 bases from V and 3 bases from J, with 9 bases between. Germline lookup yields CDR1 GTSNPN and CDR2 SVGIG (reference sequence).

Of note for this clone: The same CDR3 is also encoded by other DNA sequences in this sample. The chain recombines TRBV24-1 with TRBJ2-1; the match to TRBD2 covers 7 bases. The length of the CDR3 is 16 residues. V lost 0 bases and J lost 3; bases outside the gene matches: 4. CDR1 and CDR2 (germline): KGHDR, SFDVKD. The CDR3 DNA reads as TGTGCCACCAGTGATTTGCGGGCTAGCGGCTACAATGAGCAGTTCTTC. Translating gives CATSDLRASGYNEQFF.

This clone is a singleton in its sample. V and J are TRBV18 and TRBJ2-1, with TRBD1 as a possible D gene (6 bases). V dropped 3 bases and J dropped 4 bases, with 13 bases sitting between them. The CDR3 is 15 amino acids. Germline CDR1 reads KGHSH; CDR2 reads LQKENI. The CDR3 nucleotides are TGTGCCAGCTCACCTCCGACAGGAGGTTACAATGAGCAGTTCTTC. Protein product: CASSPPTGGYNEQFF. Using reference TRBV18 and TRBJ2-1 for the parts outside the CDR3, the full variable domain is NAGVMQNPRHLVRRRGQEARLRCSPMKGHSHVYWYRQLPEEGLKFMVYLQKENIIDESGMPKERFSAEFPKEGPSILRIQQVVRGDSAAYFCASSPPTGGYNEQFFGPGTRLTVL.

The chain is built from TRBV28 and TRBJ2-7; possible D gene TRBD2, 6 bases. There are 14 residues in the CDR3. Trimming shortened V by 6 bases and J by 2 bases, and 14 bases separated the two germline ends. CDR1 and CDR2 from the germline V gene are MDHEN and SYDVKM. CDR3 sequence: CASSPGGSAYEQYF. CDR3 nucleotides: TGTGCCAGCAGCCCCGGGGGATCAGCCTACGAGCAGTACTTC. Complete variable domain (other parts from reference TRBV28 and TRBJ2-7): DVKVTQSSRYLVKRTGEKVFLECVQDMDHENMFWYRQDPGLGLRLIYFSYDVKMKEKGDIPEGYSVSREKKERFSLILESASTNQTSMYLCASSPGGSAYEQYFGPGTRLTVT.

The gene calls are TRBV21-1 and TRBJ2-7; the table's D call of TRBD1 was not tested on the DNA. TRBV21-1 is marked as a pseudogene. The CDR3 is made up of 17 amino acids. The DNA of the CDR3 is TGTGCCAGCAGCATCCTCCCGGGAAAGACAGGGGACTACGAGCAGTACTTC. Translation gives CASSILPGKTGDYEQYF.

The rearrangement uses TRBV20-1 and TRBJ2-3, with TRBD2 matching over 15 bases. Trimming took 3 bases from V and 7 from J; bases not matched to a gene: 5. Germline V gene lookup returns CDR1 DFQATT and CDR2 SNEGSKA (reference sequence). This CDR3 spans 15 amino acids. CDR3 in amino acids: CSASGGLAGGNTQYF. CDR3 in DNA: TGCAGTGCTAGTGGCGGACTAGCGGGAGGGAATACGCAGTATTTT.

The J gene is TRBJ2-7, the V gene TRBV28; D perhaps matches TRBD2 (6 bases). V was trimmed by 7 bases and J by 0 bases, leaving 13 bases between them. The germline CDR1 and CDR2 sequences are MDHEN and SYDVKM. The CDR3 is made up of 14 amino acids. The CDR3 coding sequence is TGTGCCAGCAACCCGGGAGCCACCTCCTACGAGCAGTACTTC. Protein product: CASNPGATSYEQYF.

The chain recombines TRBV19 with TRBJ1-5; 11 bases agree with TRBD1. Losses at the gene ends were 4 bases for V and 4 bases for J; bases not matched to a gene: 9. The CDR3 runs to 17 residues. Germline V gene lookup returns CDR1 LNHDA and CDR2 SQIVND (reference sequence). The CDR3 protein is CASSNSGTGGRNQPQHF. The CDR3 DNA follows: TGTGCCAGTAGTAATTCCGGGACAGGGGGTAGGAATCAGCCCCAGCATTTT. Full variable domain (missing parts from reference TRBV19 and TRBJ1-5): DGGITQSPKYLFRKEGQNVTLSCEQNLNHDAMYWYRQDPGQGLRLIYYSQIVNDFQKGDIAEGYSVSREKKESFPLTVTSAQKNPTAFYLCASSNSGTGGRNQPQHFGDGTRLSIL.

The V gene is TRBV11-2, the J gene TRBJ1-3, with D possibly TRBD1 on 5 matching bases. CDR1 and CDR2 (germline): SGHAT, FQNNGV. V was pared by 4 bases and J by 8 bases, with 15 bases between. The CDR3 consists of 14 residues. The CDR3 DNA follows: TGTGCCAGCAGCTCAGGGTTGGCGGGATACACCATATATTTT. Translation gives CASSSGLAGYTIYF.

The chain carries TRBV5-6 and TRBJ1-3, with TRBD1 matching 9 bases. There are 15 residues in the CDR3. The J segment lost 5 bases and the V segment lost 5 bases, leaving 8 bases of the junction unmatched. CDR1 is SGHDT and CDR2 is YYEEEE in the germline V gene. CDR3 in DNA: TGTGCCAGCAGTCCCGACAGGGGGATACGAAACACCATATATTTT. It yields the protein CASSPDRGIRNTIYF.

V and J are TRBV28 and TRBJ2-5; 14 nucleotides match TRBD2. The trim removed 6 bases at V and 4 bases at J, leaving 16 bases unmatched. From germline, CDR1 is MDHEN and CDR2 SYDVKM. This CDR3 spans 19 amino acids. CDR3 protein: CASSGTGTSGRYSPETQYF. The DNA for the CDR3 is TGTGCCAGCAGCGGGACCGGGACTAGCGGGAGATATTCCCCAGAGACCCAGTACTTC.

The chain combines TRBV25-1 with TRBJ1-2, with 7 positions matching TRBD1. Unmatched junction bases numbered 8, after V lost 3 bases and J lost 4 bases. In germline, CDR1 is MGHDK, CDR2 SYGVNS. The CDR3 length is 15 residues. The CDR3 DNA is TGTGCCAGCAGTGATCTTACAGGGGCGGTCTATGGCTACACCTTC. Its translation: CASSDLTGAVYGYTF.

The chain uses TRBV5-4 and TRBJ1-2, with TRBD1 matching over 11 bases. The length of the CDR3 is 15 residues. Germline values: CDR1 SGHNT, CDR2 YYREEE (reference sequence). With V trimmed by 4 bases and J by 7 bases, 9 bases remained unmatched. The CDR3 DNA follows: TGTGCCAGCAGCGTGGACAGGGGGCCGTGGGGTGGCTACACCTTC. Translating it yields CASSVDRGPWGGYTF. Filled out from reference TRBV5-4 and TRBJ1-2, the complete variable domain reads ETGVTQSPTHLIKTRGQQVTLRCSSQSGHNTVSWYQQALGQGPQFIFQYYREEENGRGNFPPRFSGLQFPNYSSELNVNALELDDSALYLCASSVDRGPWGGYTFGSGTRLTVV.

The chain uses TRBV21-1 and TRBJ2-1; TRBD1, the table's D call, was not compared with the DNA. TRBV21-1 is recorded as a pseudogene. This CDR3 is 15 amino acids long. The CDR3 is CASSKLDIPTYEQFF. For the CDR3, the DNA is TGTGCCAGCAGCAAGTTAGACATCCCGACGTATGAGCAGTTCTTC.

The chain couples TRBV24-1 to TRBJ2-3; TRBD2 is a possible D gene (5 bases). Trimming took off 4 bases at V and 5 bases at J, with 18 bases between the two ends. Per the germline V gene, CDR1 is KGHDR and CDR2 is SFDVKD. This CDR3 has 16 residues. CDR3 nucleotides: TGTGCCACCAGTGACCCCATGAGCGGAGGTATAGATACGCAGTATTTT. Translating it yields CATSDPMSGGIDTQYF.

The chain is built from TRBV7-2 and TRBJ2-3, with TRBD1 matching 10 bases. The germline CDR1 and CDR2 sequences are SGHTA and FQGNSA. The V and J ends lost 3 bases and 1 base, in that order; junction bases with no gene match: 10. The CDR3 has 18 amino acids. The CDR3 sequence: CASSFLTGGIVGTDTQYF. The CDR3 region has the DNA TGTGCCAGCAGCTTTCTGACAGGGGGCATAGTAGGCACAGATACGCAGTATTTT.

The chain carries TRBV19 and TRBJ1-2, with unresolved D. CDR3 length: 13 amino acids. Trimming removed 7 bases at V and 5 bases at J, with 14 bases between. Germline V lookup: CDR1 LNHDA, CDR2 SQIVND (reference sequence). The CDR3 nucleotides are TGTGCCAGTAATCGTGGACTGCATTATGGCTACACCTTC. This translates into CASNRGLHYGYTF.

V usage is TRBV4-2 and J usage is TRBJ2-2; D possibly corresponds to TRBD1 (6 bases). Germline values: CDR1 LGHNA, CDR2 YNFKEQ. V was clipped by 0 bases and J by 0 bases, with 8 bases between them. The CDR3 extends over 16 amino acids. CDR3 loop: CASSQDTGSNTGELFF. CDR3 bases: TGTGCCAGCAGCCAAGACACAGGGTCGAACACCGGGGAGCTGTTTTTT.

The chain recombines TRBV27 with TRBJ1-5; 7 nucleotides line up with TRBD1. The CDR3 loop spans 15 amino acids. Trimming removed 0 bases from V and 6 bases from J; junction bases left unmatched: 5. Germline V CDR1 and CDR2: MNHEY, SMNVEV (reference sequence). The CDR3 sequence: CASSLSRTGRQPQHF. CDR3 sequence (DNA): TGTGCCAGCAGTTTATCGAGGACAGGACGTCAGCCCCAGCATTTT.

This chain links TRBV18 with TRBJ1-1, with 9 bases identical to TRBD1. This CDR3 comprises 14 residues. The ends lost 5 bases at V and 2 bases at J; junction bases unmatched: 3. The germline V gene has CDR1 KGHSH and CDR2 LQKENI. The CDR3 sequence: CASSKQGANTEAFF. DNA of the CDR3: TGTGCCAGCTCAAAACAGGGGGCTAACACTGAAGCTTTCTTT.

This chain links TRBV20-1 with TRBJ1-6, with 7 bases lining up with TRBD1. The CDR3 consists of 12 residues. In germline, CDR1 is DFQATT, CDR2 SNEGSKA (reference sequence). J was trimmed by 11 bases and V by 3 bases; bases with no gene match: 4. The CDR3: CSASRGRAPLHF. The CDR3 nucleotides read TGCAGTGCTAGTAGGGGGCGGGCACCCCTCCACTTT.